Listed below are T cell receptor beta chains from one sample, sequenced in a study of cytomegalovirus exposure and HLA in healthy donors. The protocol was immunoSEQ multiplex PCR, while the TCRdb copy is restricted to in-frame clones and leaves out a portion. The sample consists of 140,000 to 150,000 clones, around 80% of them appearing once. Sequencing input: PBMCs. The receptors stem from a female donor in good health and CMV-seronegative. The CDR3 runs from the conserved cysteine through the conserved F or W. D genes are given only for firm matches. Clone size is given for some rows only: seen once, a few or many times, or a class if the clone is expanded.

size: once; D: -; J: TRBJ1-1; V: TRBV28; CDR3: CASSLLVGASSTEAFF; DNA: TGTGCCAGCAGTTTATTGGTGGGGGCTTCGAGCACTGAAGCTTTCTTT
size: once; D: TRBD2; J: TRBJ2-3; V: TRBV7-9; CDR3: CASSFGLAGGGGDTQYF; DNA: TGTGCCAGCAGCTTCGGACTAGCGGGGGGTGGCGGAGATACGCAGTATTTT
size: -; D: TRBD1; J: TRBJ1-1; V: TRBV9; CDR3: CASTDGGQGSAKGVAFF; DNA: TGTGCCAGCACGGACGGGGGACAGGGGTCAGCTAAAGGAGTGGCTTTCTTT
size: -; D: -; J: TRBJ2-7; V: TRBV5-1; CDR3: CASKGLSYEQYF; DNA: TGCGCCAGTAAAGGACTATCCTACGAGCAGTACTTC
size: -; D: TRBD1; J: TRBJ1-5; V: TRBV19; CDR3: CASSPGTGGAGGQPQHF; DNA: TGTGCCAGTAGTCCCGGGACAGGGGGCGCGGGTGGTCAGCCCCAGCATTTT
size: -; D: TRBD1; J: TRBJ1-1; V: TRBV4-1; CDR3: CASSQDPFGQGMNTEAFF; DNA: TGCGCCAGCAGCCAAGATCCTTTCGGACAGGGGATGAACACTGAAGCTTTCTTT
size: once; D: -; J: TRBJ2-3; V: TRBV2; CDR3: CASSAPQGGTQYF; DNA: TGTGCCAGCAGTGCCCCCCAGGGTGGTACGCAGTATTTT
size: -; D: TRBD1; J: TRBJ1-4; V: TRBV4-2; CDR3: CASSQDRKTGGGEKLFF; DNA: TGTGCCAGCAGCCAAGACCGGAAGACAGGGGGAGGTGAAAAACTGTTTTTT
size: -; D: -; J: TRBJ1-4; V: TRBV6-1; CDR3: CASRPGNPNEKLFF; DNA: TGTGCCAGCAGGCCGGGAAACCCGAATGAAAAACTGTTTTTT
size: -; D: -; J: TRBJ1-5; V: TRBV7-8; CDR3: CASSLARLGNQPQHF; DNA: TGTGCCAGCAGCTTAGCGCGTCTGGGCAATCAGCCCCAGCATTTT
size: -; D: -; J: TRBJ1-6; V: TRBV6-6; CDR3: CASSPTTIQGSNSLHF; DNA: TGTGCCAGCAGTCCAACTACGATACAGGGATCCAATTCCCTCCACTTT
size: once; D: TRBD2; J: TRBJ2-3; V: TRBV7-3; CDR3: CASSLGLVTDTQYF; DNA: TGTGCCAGCAGCCTCGGACTAGTCACAGATACGCAGTATTTT
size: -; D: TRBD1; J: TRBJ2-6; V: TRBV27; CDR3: CASSLLTGAGANVLTF; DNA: TGTGCCAGCAGTTTACTAACAGGGGCCGGGGCCAACGTCCTGACTTTC
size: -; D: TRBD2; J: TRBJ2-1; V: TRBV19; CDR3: CASSFSGVSYNEQFF; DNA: TGTGCCAGTAGTTTTAGCGGGGTCTCCTACAATGAGCAGTTCTTC
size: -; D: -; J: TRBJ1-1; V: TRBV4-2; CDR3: CASSQGNRVNTEAFF; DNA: TGTGCCAGCAGCCAAGGTAACAGAGTGAACACTGAAGCTTTCTTT
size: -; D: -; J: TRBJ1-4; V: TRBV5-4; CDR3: CASSQAGEKLFF; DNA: TGTGCCAGCAGCCAAGCGGGGGAAAAACTGTTTTTT
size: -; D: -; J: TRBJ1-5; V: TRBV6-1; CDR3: CASSESFDQPQHF; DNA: TGTGCCAGCAGTGAATCGTTCGATCAGCCCCAGCATTTT
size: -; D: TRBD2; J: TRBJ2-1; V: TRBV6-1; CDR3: CASSAIRGTSGRSSYNEQFF; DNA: TGTGCCAGCAGTGCGATCCGAGGGACTAGCGGGAGGAGCTCCTACAATGAGCAGTTCTTC
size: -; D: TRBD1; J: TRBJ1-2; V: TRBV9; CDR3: CASTLQGSYGYTF; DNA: TGTGCCAGCACTCTACAGGGGTCCTATGGCTACACCTTC
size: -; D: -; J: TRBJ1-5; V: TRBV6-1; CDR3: CASSDGGGSDLNQPQHF; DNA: TGTGCCAGCAGTGATGGGGGGGGGTCTGACCTCAATCAGCCCCAGCATTTT
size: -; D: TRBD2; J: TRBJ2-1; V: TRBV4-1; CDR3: CASSQATRGDNEQFF; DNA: TGCGCCAGCAGCCAAGCTACACGGGGGGACAATGAGCAGTTCTTC
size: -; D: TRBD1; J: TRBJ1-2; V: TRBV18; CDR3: CASSSGGGYTF; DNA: TGTGCCAGCTCATCAGGGGGCGGCTACACCTTC
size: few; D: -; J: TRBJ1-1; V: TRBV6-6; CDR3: CAGGWDTEAFF; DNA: TGTGCCGGGGGGTGGGACACTGAAGCTTTCTTT
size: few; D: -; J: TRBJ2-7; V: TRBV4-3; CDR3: CASSQDRKYEQYF; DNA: TGCGCCAGCAGCCAAGACAGGAAATACGAGCAGTACTTC
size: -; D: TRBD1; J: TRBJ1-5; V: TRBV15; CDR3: CATSMGTVNQPQHF; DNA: TGTGCCACCAGCATGGGGACAGTCAATCAGCCCCAGCATTTT
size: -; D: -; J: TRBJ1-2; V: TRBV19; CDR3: CASRALNGYTF; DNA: TGTGCCAGTAGAGCCCTGAATGGCTACACCTTC
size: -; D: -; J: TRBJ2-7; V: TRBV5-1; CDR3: CASSADAAEQYF; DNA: TGCGCCAGCAGCGCTGACGCGGCCGAGCAGTACTTC
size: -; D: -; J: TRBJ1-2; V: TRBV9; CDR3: CASSEGRGKLYGYTF; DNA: TGTGCCAGCAGCGAGGGCAGGGGTAAATTATATGGCTACACCTTC
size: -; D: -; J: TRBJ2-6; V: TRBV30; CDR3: CAWRKSGRSGANVLTF; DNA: TGTGCCTGGAGGAAATCAGGGCGCTCTGGGGCCAACGTCCTGACTTTC
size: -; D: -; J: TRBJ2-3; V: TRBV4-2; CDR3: CASSQESGGTDTQYF; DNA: TGTGCCAGCAGCCAAGAGAGCGGCGGCACAGATACGCAGTATTTT
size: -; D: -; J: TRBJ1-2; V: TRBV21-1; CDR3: CASSKFSRIRTGPGGYGYTF; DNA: TGTGCCAGCAGCAAATTTTCGCGTATCCGGACAGGGCCAGGGGGTTATGGCTACACCTTC
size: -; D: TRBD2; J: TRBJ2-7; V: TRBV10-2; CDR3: CASSEYAGTRSSEQYF; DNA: TGCGCCAGCAGTGAGTACGCCGGGACTAGGAGTAGCGAGCAGTACTTC